Following are 5 T cell receptor beta chains from one sample sequenced in a study of blood T cell repertoires in COVID-19. The protocol was immunoSEQ multiplex PCR, while the TCRdb copy is restricted to in-frame clones and leaves out a portion. The table records 140,000 or so clones, around 90% of them present only once. Material for sequencing was peripheral blood. All receptors come from a man between 65 and 80 years old with acute or convalescent COVID-19.

This clone was seen a few times. V and J are TRBV6-5 and TRBJ2-5, with a possible D match to TRBD1 (6 bases). CDR1 MNHEY and CDR2 SVGAGI come from the germline V gene. This CDR3 region has 16 residues. Deletions cut 0 bases from V and 2 bases from J, with 13 bases between. CDR3 DNA sequence: TGTGCCAGCAGTTACTCGACAGGCGATCGTCAAGAGACCCAGTACTTC. Translation: CASSYSTGDRQETQYF.

V gene TRBV9 combines with J gene TRBJ2-1; D gene unclear. Germline V gives CDR1 SGDLS, CDR2 YYNGEE. The CDR3 consists of 13 residues. Trimming pared 0 bases from V and 6 bases from J, leaving 7 bases between. The CDR3 region is CASSVAVGNEQFF. CDR3 bases: TGTGCCAGCAGCGTAGCTGTCGGCAATGAGCAGTTCTTC.

Only one count was recorded for this clone. This chain connects TRBV11-2 to TRBJ1-1, with D possibly TRBD1 on 6 matching bases. Trimming removed 1 base from V and 2 bases from J, with 14 bases in between. Per the germline V gene, CDR1 is SGHAT and CDR2 is FQNNGV. The CDR3 is 16 residues long. The chain's CDR3 is CASSLVSLTGNTEAFF. The CDR3 DNA reads TGTGCCAGCAGCTTAGTTTCCCTGACAGGCAACACTGAAGCTTTCTTT.

The chain employs TRBV30 and TRBJ2-7, with a possible D match to TRBD1 (5 bases). V lost 0 bases and J lost 2, with 8 bases in between. This CDR3 region has 13 residues. The V gene's germline CDR1 is GTSNPN and CDR2 SVGIG (reference sequence). In DNA form, the CDR3 reads TGTGCCTGGAGTGTGGGCAGGGCCTACGAGCAGTACTTC. Its translation: CAWSVGRAYEQYF.

The rearrangement uses TRBV27 and TRBJ1-1; D not certain. This CDR3 is built from 15 residues. V lost 0 bases to trimming and J lost 1 base, with 9 bases between them. CDR1 is MNHEY, CDR2 SMNVEV, per germline (reference sequence). The CDR3 nucleotides read TGTGCCAGCAGTTTATCCCCGGGGTCGAACACTGAAGCTTTCTTT. Amino acid sequence: CASSLSPGSNTEAFF.